This TCR beta chain originates from a study of cytotoxic CD8 clonotypes in ibrutinib-treated CLL. Concerning this clone: What it binds is not known.

The table came from immunoSEQ multiplex PCR; TCRdb's copy has only in-frame clones and leaves some out. Among 150,000 to 200,000 clones listed, about 88% were seen once. Points from the study as a whole: Treatment saw public clonotypes, which were uncommon, either contract or stay stable. Rising at ibrutinib response, clonality subsequently fell back toward baseline at progression.

The clonotype comes from a human donor with chronic lymphocytic leukemia. The specimen comprised PBMCs, sampled at disease progression, from a patient treated with ibrutinib.

As DNA, the CDR3 is TGTGCCAGCAGCCAAGCCCCGGGGGGGGCGCGGGAGACCCAGTACTTC. Amino acid sequence: CASSQAPGGARETQYF. The gene calls are TRBV11-3 and TRBJ2-5; TRBD2 agrees at 8 bases. CDR1 and CDR2 from the germline V gene are SGHNT and YENEEA. V trimming: 5 bases; J trimming: 5 bases; junction bases outside the gene matches: 13. The CDR3 extends over 16 amino acids. Full variable domain (outside the CDR3, taken from reference TRBV11-3 and TRBJ2-5): EAGVVQSPRYKIIEKKQPVAFWCNPISGHNTLYWYLQNLGQGPELLIRYENEEAVDDSQLPKDRFSAERLKGVDSTLKIQPAELGDSAVYLCASSQAPGGARETQYFGPGTRLLVL.